This paragraph covers one T cell receptor (beta chain) sequence. What it recognizes is unknown. The data were obtained in a study of cytomegalovirus exposure and HLA in healthy donors. Study observations and caveats: A later analysis linked some 17,000 TCR beta sequences to HLA alleles at 0.05 false discovery rate.

PCR was performed using 60 Vbeta and 13 Jbeta primers. Using immunoSEQ multiplex PCR, the repertoire was profiled, and TCRdb retains in-frame clones only, with some absent. Of around 240,000 clones in the sample, 82% were seen once. Germline CDR1 reads SEHNR; CDR2 reads FQNEAQ (reference sequence). With 10 bases clipped from V and 4 bases from J, the junction kept 6 bases outside the gene matches. This CDR3 is 13 amino acids long. The rearrangement joins TRBV7-9 to TRBJ2-1, with TRBD1 matching 8 bases. Sequencing used PBMCs. The TCR sequence derives from a woman aged 40 to 49 in good health and CMV-seropositive. This chain's CDR3 is CANRDRPYNEQFF. In DNA, the CDR3 is TGTGCCAACCGGGACAGGCCATACAATGAGCAGTTCTTC.